One TCR beta chain is described in this entry. The V end lost 7 bases, the J end lost 0 bases, and 19 bases lay between the germline ends. The germline V gene has CDR1 LNHDA and CDR2 SQIVND (reference sequence). There are 17 residues in the CDR3. This sample was included in a study of OX40 agonist ivuxolimab in advanced cancers. Measured with immunoSEQ multiplex PCR; TCRdb has only the in-frame clones, and not every one. The table includes roughly 26,000 clones, roughly 80% detected once. This chain uses TRBV19 with TRBJ1-5; no clear D. Sample: CD4+ or CD8+ T cells sorted from blood, taken in a trial of the OX40 agonist ivuxolimab. The sequence derives from an adult with an advanced solid tumor such as melanoma, head and neck, liver or kidney cancer. CDR3 sequence reads: CASTPHGSRYSNQPQHF. The CDR3 nucleotides read TGTGCCAGTACCCCGCATGGGAGTAGATATAGCAATCAGCCCCAGCATTTT.